Shown below are 4 T cell receptor beta chains from a single sample sequenced in a study of cytomegalovirus exposure and HLA in healthy donors. Primers for the PCR totalled 60 Vbeta and 13 Jbeta. Sequencing used immunoSEQ multiplex PCR; TCRdb keeps in-frame clones, though not all of them. Among 140,000 or so clones listed, 76% were seen once. Sequenced sample: PBMCs. Receptor source: a middle-aged man in good health and CMV-seronegative.

The rearrangement joins TRBV5-1 to TRBJ2-2; possibly TRBD1 for D (5 bases). Germline CDR1 SGHRS, CDR2 YFSETQ. CDR3 length: 13 amino acids. V was cut by 5 bases and J by 7 bases, with 12 bases left in between. Here the CDR3 DNA reads TGCGCCAGCAGGCTCAGGGTTGGCGGGGAGCTGTTTTTT. Its protein is CASRLRVGGELFF.

V usage is TRBV28 and J usage is TRBJ1-5; TRBD1 agrees at 7 bases. The germline CDR1 and CDR2 sequences are MDHEN and SYDVKM. Trimming at V came to 8 bases and at J to 0 bases, leaving 13 bases not matched to a gene. This CDR3 region has 17 residues. CDR3 in amino acids: CASGETGSAYSNQPQHF. The CDR3 nucleotides read TGTGCCAGCGGAGAGACAGGGAGCGCTTATAGCAATCAGCCCCAGCATTTT.

The J gene is TRBJ2-7, the V gene TRBV4-2; 12 nucleotides align to TRBD2. This CDR3 comprises 18 residues. Trimming cost V 4 bases and J 0 bases; bases outside gene matches: 10. Germline CDR1 and CDR2: LGHNA and YNFKEQ. CDR3 in amino acids: CASSRNVGLAGISYEQYF. The DNA of the CDR3 is TGTGCCAGCAGCCGCAACGTCGGACTAGCGGGGATCTCCTACGAGCAGTACTTC.

This chain connects TRBV18 to TRBJ2-7; tentatively, D is TRBD1 (6 bases). V lost 3 bases, J lost 0 bases, and 12 bases lay in between. The CDR3 covers 15 residues. From germline, CDR1 is KGHSH and CDR2 LQKENI. The CDR3 bases are TGTGCCAGCTCACCCGGGACACTTGGCTCCTACGAGCAGTACTTC. It translates to CASSPGTLGSYEQYF.